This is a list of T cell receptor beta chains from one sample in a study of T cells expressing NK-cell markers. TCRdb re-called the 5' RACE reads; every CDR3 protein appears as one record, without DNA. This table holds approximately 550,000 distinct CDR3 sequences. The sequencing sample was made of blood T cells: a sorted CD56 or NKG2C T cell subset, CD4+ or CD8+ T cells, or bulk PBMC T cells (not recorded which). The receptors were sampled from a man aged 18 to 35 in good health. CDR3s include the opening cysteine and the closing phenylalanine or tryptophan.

CDR3: CASSTYSGAGLLAKNIQYF
V: TRBV4-2
length: 19
J: TRBJ2-4

CDR3: CASRRTGALNTEAFF
V: TRBV12-3/TRBV12-4
length: 15
J: TRBJ1-1

CDR3: CASSELTGSVNYGYTF
V: TRBV25-1
length: 16
J: TRBJ1-2

CDR3: CATSRDPGARSEKLFF
V: TRBV15
length: 16
J: TRBJ1-4

CDR3: CASSRGTSGKRDTQYF
V: TRBV3-1
length: 16
J: TRBJ2-3

CDR3: CASSPYYPTGGWTEAFF
V: TRBV28
length: 17
J: TRBJ1-1

CDR3: CASSFPSGRGNIQYF
V: TRBV11-2
length: 15
J: TRBJ2-4

CDR3: CASATGLASTDTQYF
V: TRBV19
length: 15
J: TRBJ2-3

CDR3: CASSLLLREGPNTGELFF
V: TRBV27
length: 18
J: TRBJ2-2

CDR3: CASSQHPENNQPQHF
V: TRBV4-1
length: 15
J: TRBJ1-5

CDR3: CASSLTAGFRETQYF
V: TRBV5-1
length: 15
J: TRBJ2-5

CDR3: CASSQGSGTDTQYF
V: TRBV4-2
length: 14
J: TRBJ2-3